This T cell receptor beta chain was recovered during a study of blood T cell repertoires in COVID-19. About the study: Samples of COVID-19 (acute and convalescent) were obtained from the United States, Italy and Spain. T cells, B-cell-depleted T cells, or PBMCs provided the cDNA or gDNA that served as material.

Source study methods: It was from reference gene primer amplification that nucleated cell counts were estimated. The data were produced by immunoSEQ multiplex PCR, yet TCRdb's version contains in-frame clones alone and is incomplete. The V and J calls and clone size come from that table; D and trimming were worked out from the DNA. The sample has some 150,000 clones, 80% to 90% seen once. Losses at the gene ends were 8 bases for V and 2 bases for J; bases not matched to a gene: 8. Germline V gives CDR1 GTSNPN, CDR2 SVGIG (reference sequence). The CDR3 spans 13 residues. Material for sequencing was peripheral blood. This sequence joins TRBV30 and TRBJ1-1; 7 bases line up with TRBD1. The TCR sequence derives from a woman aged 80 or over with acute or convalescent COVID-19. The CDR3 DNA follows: TGTGCCCAAACCGGGACAGTCAACACTGAAGCTTTCTTT. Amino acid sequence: CAQTGTVNTEAFF. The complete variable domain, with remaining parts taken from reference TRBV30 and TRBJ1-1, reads SQTIHQWPATLVQPVGSPLSLECTVEGTSNPNLYWYRQAAGRGLQLLFYSVGIGQISSEVPQNLSASRPQDRQFILSSKKLLLSDSGFYLCAQTGTVNTEAFFGQGTRLTVV.